A selection of T cell receptor beta chains follows, all from one sample in a study of beta chain features in type 1 diabetes. The assay was immunoSEQ multiplex PCR, and TCRdb's table has in-frame clones only and misses some. The table has roughly 250,000 clones, roughly 22% seen once. Material: naive CD4+ T cells from blood. All receptors come from a woman in her forties with type 1 diabetes. Each CDR3 is given with its conserved first and last residue. D genes are given only for firm matches. Clone size is given for some rows only: seen once, a few or many times, or a class if the clone is expanded.

clone_size	v_call	j_call	d_call	cdr3_nt	cdr3_aa
few	TRBV7-2	TRBJ1-1	NA	TGTGCCAGCAGCTTCGGGGGTGGCACTGAAGCTTTCTTT	CASSFGGGTEAFF
NA	TRBV7-2	TRBJ2-1	NA	TGTGCCAGCAGCCCGAGGACTGAGAATGAGCAGTTCTTC	CASSPRTENEQFF
few	TRBV2	TRBJ2-4	NA	TGTGCCAGCAGTGGAGGGGGAAACATTCAGTACTTC	CASSGGGNIQYF
NA	TRBV15	TRBJ1-2	NA	TGTGCCACCAGCAGAGATCGTTTGGGGCAGGGCTACACCTTC	CATSRDRLGQGYTF
few	TRBV28	TRBJ2-4	NA	TGTGCCAGCAGTACGACAGGAGTTATTCAGTACTTC	CASSTTGVIQYF
NA	TRBV6-5	TRBJ2-7	NA	TGTGCCAGCAGTTACGGTTTCGGAGCATACGAGCAGTACTTC	CASSYGFGAYEQYF
NA	TRBV7-2	TRBJ2-7	TRBD1	TGTGCCAGCAGCTTTGGGGGACAGGCCTACGAGCAGTACTTC	CASSFGGQAYEQYF
few	TRBV30	TRBJ2-7	NA	TGTGCCTGGAGTGTCGGACAACCCTACGAGCAGTACTTC	CAWSVGQPYEQYF
NA	TRBV18	TRBJ2-3	TRBD1	TGTGCCAGCTCACCACCCACTACAGGGGTCCCAGATACGCAGTATTTT	CASSPPTTGVPDTQYF
NA	TRBV15	TRBJ1-5	NA	TGTGCCACCAGCAGAGATCCCGGGACAAACTTTCAGCCCCAGCATTTT	CATSRDPGTNFQPQHF
few	TRBV4-3	TRBJ1-2	NA	TGCGCCAGCAGCCAAGGGATCGACGGTTTCGGGGTACTCTATGGCTACACCTTC	CASSQGIDGFGVLYGYTF
NA	TRBV7-3	TRBJ1-1	TRBD1	TGTGCCAGCAGCTTGACAGGGGGCGAGGAGACTGAAGCTTTCTTT	CASSLTGGEETEAFF
NA	TRBV5-1	TRBJ2-1	NA	TGCGCCAGCAGCTTGTACGGGGATCCCTCACTAGATGAGCAGTTCTTC	CASSLYGDPSLDEQFF
NA	TRBV4-1	TRBJ2-1	TRBD2	TGCGCCAGCAGCCAAGCCACATCTCCTAGCGGGAGTAGGTCCTACAATGAGCAGTTCTTC	CASSQATSPSGSRSYNEQFF
NA	TRBV28	TRBJ2-1	TRBD1	TGTGCCGCCCACCCCAACAGGGGGCCTTTTAATGAGCAGTTCTTC	CAAHPNRGPFNEQFF
NA	TRBV5-1	TRBJ1-2	NA	TGCGCCAGCAGCGGCGCAGGGACACACTATGGCTACACCTTC	CASSGAGTHYGYTF
NA	TRBV29-1	TRBJ2-7	TRBD1	TGCAGCGGTATAACAGGGGCCGAGCAGTACTTC	CSGITGAEQYF
few	TRBV5-6	TRBJ2-5	NA	TGTGCCAGCAGCTTGTATCAAGAGACCCAGTACTTC	CASSLYQETQYF
few	TRBV9	TRBJ1-6	NA	TGTGCCAGCAGCGCAACGGGTCGGGGGGGGTTCAATTCACCCCTCCACTTT	CASSATGRGGFNSPLHF
few	TRBV11-1	TRBJ1-2	NA	TGTGCCAGCAGCTCGCCGGCTCGGGGGGCGGATAACTATGGCTACACCTTC	CASSSPARGADNYGYTF
NA	TRBV7-3	TRBJ1-1	NA	TGTGCCAGCTTACGACAGGAGAACACTGAAGCTTTCTTT	CASLRQENTEAFF
few	TRBV7-2	TRBJ1-5	NA	TGTGCCAGCAGCATCGGTAACGGCAATCAGCCCCAGCATTTT	CASSIGNGNQPQHF
NA	TRBV15	TRBJ1-2	NA	TGTGCCACCAGCAGAGATTCTTTAATCCGGGCAGGACTTAACTATGGCTACACCTTC	CATSRDSLIRAGLNYGYTF
NA	TRBV5-1	TRBJ2-3	TRBD2	TGCGCCAGCAGCTTAACTAGCGGGACCCCCACAGATACGCAGTATTTT	CASSLTSGTPTDTQYF
NA	TRBV18	TRBJ2-7	NA	TGTGCCAGCTCACTCGACAGGTCCTACGAGCAGTACTTC	CASSLDRSYEQYF
NA	TRBV10-3	TRBJ1-1	TRBD1	TGTGCCACTGGACAGGGGGGAATCATGAACACTGAAGCTTTCTTT	CATGQGGIMNTEAFF
NA	TRBV27	TRBJ1-4	TRBD1	TGTGCCAGCAGTTTGGCGGGGACAGGGGGGGAAAAACTGTTTTTT	CASSLAGTGGEKLFF
NA	TRBV25-1	TRBJ1-1	TRBD1	TGTGCCAGCAGTGAATATCCAGGGACAGGAGAGAACACTGAAGCTTTCTTT	CASSEYPGTGENTEAFF
NA	TRBV28	TRBJ2-7	NA	TGTGCCAGCCGCAGGGACTCCTACGAGCAGTACTTC	CASRRDSYEQYF
NA	TRBV9	TRBJ1-4	TRBD1	TGTGCCAGCAGCGGGACAGGGTCTAATGAAAAACTGTTTTTT	CASSGTGSNEKLFF
NA	TRBV5-4	TRBJ2-1	TRBD2	TGTGCCAGCAGCTTGGCCGGTGGCGGGAGTGAGCAGTTCTTC	CASSLAGGGSEQFF
few	TRBV29-1	TRBJ1-1	NA	TGCAGCGTCCCCGCGGAGCCCAGGGGCACTGAAGCTTTCTTT	CSVPAEPRGTEAFF
few	TRBV5-4	TRBJ2-1	TRBD2	TGTGCCAGCAGCCGGGACTACCGGGGGTCCAATGAGCAGTTCTTC	CASSRDYRGSNEQFF
NA	TRBV19	TRBJ1-5	TRBD1	TGTGCCAGTAGTGGGACCGGGACAGGGAAACAGCCCCAGCATTTT	CASSGTGTGKQPQHF
NA	TRBV27	TRBJ2-1	TRBD2	TGTGCCAGCACCCTGACTAGCAGCTACAATGAGCAGTTCTTC	CASTLTSSYNEQFF
NA	TRBV6-5	TRBJ2-5	TRBD2	TGTGCCAGCAGCACGCCAAGCGGGAGGAGGGAGACCCAGTACTTC	CASSTPSGRRETQYF
few	TRBV7-2	TRBJ2-6	NA	TGTGCCAGCAGCTTAGGAGCACAGGGCTCTGGGGCCAACGTCCTGACTTTC	CASSLGAQGSGANVLTF
NA	TRBV7-2	TRBJ1-2	NA	TGTGCCAGCAGCTTACAACAGCTTCACTATGGCTACACCTTC	CASSLQQLHYGYTF
NA	TRBV5-4	TRBJ2-7	NA	TGTGCCAGCAGCTTGGAGGCAGGGCCGGGCTACGAGCAGTACTTC	CASSLEAGPGYEQYF
NA	TRBV11-2	TRBJ2-5	NA	TGTGCCAGCAGCCCCAGGTGGTCCCAAGAGACCCAGTACTTC	CASSPRWSQETQYF